This TCR beta chain was captured in a study of shared clonotypes between healthy human individuals. Findings of the study overall: Larger estimated richness was generally seen in naive subsets than in memory subsets.

The assay used deep level. Each subset's genomic DNA was shared equally among a number of immunoSEQ plates. The protocol was immunoSEQ multiplex PCR, while the TCRdb copy is restricted to in-frame clones and leaves out a portion. This repertoire shows hundreds of thousands of clones, around 74% found once; its top ten account for over 1.5%. About this clone: Its antigen is as yet unknown.

The receptor's source is a young woman in good health. The sequencing input was memory CD4+ T cells sorted from blood. Stated subset: CD45RA-negative fraction.

The CDR3 reads CASSPILKLGQTNTEAFF. As DNA, the CDR3 is TGCGCCAGCAGCCCGATTTTAAAACTGGGACAGACGAACACTGAAGCTTTCTTT. The J gene is TRBJ1-1, the V gene TRBV4-1; 7 bases are a match to TRBD1. This CDR3 has 18 residues. Germline CDR1 reads MGHRA; CDR2 reads YSYEKL. Trimming at V came to 4 bases and at J to 1 base, leaving 15 bases not matched to a gene.